Each of the 7 T cell receptor beta chains below was sequenced from the same sample in a study of T cells after yellow fever vaccination (dated by TCRdb to about 2019). According to the study, the label for this sample's treatment or condition signals: live attenuated yellow fever vaccine strain. Library preparation employed 5' RACE. Sequencing took place on an Illumina HiSeq 2500. TCRdb reanalyzed the raw reads on its own, using fastp at Q25 for trimming and MiXCR for clone calling, and kept in-frame beta chains. Identical CDR3 protein sequences are pooled into one entry, listed with their most common genes and DNA. For this sample the table gives about 580,000 distinct CDR3 sequences, of which roughly 17% were detected only once. Around 16% of the sample is in the top ten clones. Specimen: PBMCs, collected about 5 days after the first yellow fever vaccination. The receptor set was obtained from a man younger than 35 who received the YFV17D yellow fever vaccine.

The chain combines TRBV13 with TRBJ2-3; 10 positions agree with TRBD1. J gave up 3 bases and V 6 bases, and 12 bases lay outside the gene matches. This CDR3 spans 17 amino acids. Germline V CDR1 and CDR2: PRHDT, FYEKMQ (reference sequence). CDR3: CASRTETGGDETDTQYF. In DNA, the CDR3 is TGTGCCAGCAGAACCGAGACAGGGGGCGACGAAACAGATACGCAGTATTTT.

The rearrangement links TRBV12-5 to TRBJ1-1; 12 bases line up with TRBD1. V lost 0 bases to trimming and J lost 0 bases; unmatched junction nucleotides: 8. Germline V gene lookup returns CDR1 LGHNT and CDR2 FRNRAP. The CDR3 has 19 amino acids. The CDR3 DNA reads as TGTGCTAGTGGTTTGGTACTCGGGACAGGGGGCTTCGTGAACACTGAAGCTTTCTTT. This codes for CASGLVLGTGGFVNTEAFF.

The chain employs TRBV29-1 and TRBJ1-2, with TRBD1 matching over 9 bases. The CDR3 contains 15 residues. V lost 6 bases to trimming and J lost 7 bases; unmatched junction nucleotides: 15. Germline V CDR1 and CDR2: SQVTM, ANQGSEA. The CDR3, as DNA: TGCAGCGTCACGTCTCCGGGACAGGGATGGCTTGGCTACACCTTC. This sequence encodes CSVTSPGQGWLGYTF.

This clonotype was detected only a few times. J is TRBJ2-1 and V is TRBV5-1; the D gene is possibly TRBD2 (6 bases). The CDR3 is made up of 14 amino acids. V was trimmed by 4 bases and J by 6 bases, leaving 14 bases between them. Looked up from germline, CDR1 is SGHRS and CDR2 is YFSETQ. The CDR3 coding sequence is TGCGCCAGCAGCCCCATGGGGGGAATCAATGAGCAGTTCTTC. The encoded protein is CASSPMGGINEQFF.

There are a few counts of this clonotype. The chain's CDR3 is CASSPAATYEQYV. The CDR3 coding sequence is TGTGCCAGCAGTCCCGCCGCGACCTACGAGCAGTACGTC. The chain uses TRBV28 and TRBJ2-7; D is uncertain. V shed 5 bases and J shed 2 bases, with 10 bases lying between them. CDR3 length: 13 residues. Germline CDR1 reads MDHEN; CDR2 reads SYDVKM.

This clonotype came up a few times. The chain links TRBV2 to TRBJ2-7, with a tentative D call TRBD1 (6 bases). Germline V lookup: CDR1 SNHLY, CDR2 FYNNEI. Between the trimmed V and J ends, which lost 6 bases and 0 bases, there was a span of 12 bases. The CDR3 is 14 residues long. CDR3 amino acids: CASRKDSSSYEQYF. The CDR3 DNA sequence: TGTGCCAGCAGGAAGGACAGCAGCTCCTACGAGCAGTACTTC.

This clonotype was observed a handful of times. This chain's CDR3 is CASSGNPNTEAFF. CDR3 nucleotides: TGTGCCAGCAGCGGTAACCCGAACACTGAAGCTTTCTTT. The V gene is TRBV7-2, the J gene TRBJ1-1; the D is unclear. Germline V lookup: CDR1 SGHTA, CDR2 FQGNSA. This CDR3 region has 13 residues. Trimming stripped 5 bases from V and 1 base from J, with 8 bases between.